Presented here are 21 T cell receptor beta chains from one specimen sequenced in a study of blood T cell repertoires in COVID-19. The data were produced by immunoSEQ multiplex PCR, yet TCRdb's version contains in-frame clones alone and is incomplete. This table holds approximately 200,000 clones, about 80% found once. Sequenced material: peripheral blood. These receptor sequences come from a woman aged 30 to 39 who had recovered from COVID-19.

The chain has TRBV19 and TRBJ2-7; D perhaps matches TRBD2 (5 bases). Trimming shortened V by 4 bases and J by 4 bases, and 20 bases separated the two germline ends. From germline, CDR1 is LNHDA and CDR2 SQIVND (reference sequence). The CDR3 covers 16 residues. CDR3 in amino acids: CASSTGRAGAQYEQYF. In DNA, the CDR3 is TGTGCCAGTAGTACCGGGCGCGCGGGCGCTCAGTACGAGCAGTACTTC.

The chain couples TRBV6-5 to TRBJ2-1, with TRBD2 identical over 12 bases. J gave up 4 bases and V 5 bases, and 3 bases lay outside the gene matches. The germline CDR1 and CDR2 sequences are MNHEY and SVGAGI. There are 15 residues in the CDR3. For the CDR3, the DNA is TGTGCCAGCAGTCTCGGGACTAGCGGGTACAATGAGCAGTTCTTC. Protein sequence: CASSLGTSGYNEQFF.

The J gene is TRBJ2-2, the V gene TRBV7-9, with D perhaps matching TRBD1 (6 bases). V lost 5 bases, J lost 1 base, and 20 bases lay in between. The CDR3 loop spans 18 amino acids. Germline V gene sequence: CDR1 SEHNR, CDR2 FQNEAQ (reference sequence). This chain's CDR3 is CASSPPYAGARNTGELFF. As DNA, the CDR3 is TGTGCCAGCAGCCCGCCTTACGCAGGGGCAAGGAACACCGGGGAGCTGTTTTTT.

The chain uses TRBV5-4 and TRBJ2-6; 10 nucleotides line up with TRBD1. The CDR3 is 17 residues long. The ends lost 4 bases at V and 3 bases at J; junction bases unmatched: 7. CDR1 is SGHNT, CDR2 YYREEE, per germline (reference sequence). CDR3 sequence (DNA): TGTGCCAGCAGCACGGGACAGGGGCCGAGTGGGGCCAACGTCCTGACTTTC. Translated, it gives CASSTGQGPSGANVLTF.

The chain's CDR3 is CASSDKRPVLYNEQFF. The DNA for the CDR3 is TGCGCCAGCAGTGACAAGCGCCCGGTTCTATACAATGAGCAGTTCTTC. This rearrangement joins TRBV10-1 to TRBJ2-1, with no clear D. This CDR3 has 16 residues. V lost 3 bases and J lost 4, with 16 bases in between. Germline lookup yields CDR1 WNHNN and CDR2 SYGVQD (reference sequence).

The chain is built from TRBV5-1 and TRBJ2-2; 8 bases are shared with TRBD1. Germline CDR1 reads SGHRS; CDR2 reads YFSETQ. This CDR3 has 15 residues. V lost 0 bases to trimming and J lost 6 bases; unmatched junction nucleotides: 4. This CDR3 reads CASSLEDRVAGELFF. In nucleotides, the CDR3 is TGCGCCAGCAGCTTGGAGGACAGGGTGGCCGGGGAGCTGTTTTTT.

The gene calls are TRBV13 and TRBJ2-7, with TRBD2 as a possible D gene (5 bases). Trimming cost V 2 bases and J 9 bases, with 8 bases left between them. CDR3 length: 11 amino acids. Germline V lookup: CDR1 PRHDT, CDR2 FYEKMQ (reference sequence). CDR3 sequence: CASSLNGGQYF. The CDR3 nucleotides read TGTGCCAGCAGCTTAAACGGAGGGCAGTACTTC.

The chain combines TRBV30 with TRBJ2-2; no reliable D call. This CDR3 spans 11 amino acids. Germline V lookup: CDR1 GTSNPN, CDR2 SVGIG (reference sequence). V gave up 8 bases and J gave up 5 bases, with 9 bases separating them. CDR3 in amino acids: CAGEETGELFF. The CDR3 region has the DNA TGTGCCGGCGAGGAAACCGGGGAGCTGTTTTTT.

The chain couples TRBV12-1 to TRBJ2-2; the table's D call, TRBD1, has no DNA check behind it. TRBV12-1 is a known pseudogene. The CDR3 has 14 residues. The CDR3 nucleotides read TGTGCCAGCAGCTTTTTGGGACAGACCGGGGAGCTGTTTTTT. Translation: CASSFLGQTGELFF.

J is TRBJ2-2 and V is TRBV6-5; TRBD2 agrees at 7 bases. The trim removed 8 bases at V and 3 bases at J, leaving 9 bases unmatched. The CDR3 loop spans 15 amino acids. CDR1 is MNHEY and CDR2 is SVGAGI in the germline V gene. CDR3 sequence (DNA): TGTGCCAGCGGAACTTGGGCGGGGGACACCGGGGAGCTGTTTTTT. It codes for CASGTWAGDTGELFF.

This clone showed up just once. This chain links TRBV28 with TRBJ1-3, with TRBD1 identical over 8 bases. Germline assignment: CDR1 MDHEN and CDR2 SYDVKM. Trimming cost V 5 bases and J 2 bases; bases outside gene matches: 5. The CDR3 runs 15 residues. CDR3 in DNA: TGTGCCAGCAGTCCGCCGGGACAGGCTGGAAACACCATATATTTT. Protein sequence: CASSPPGQAGNTIYF.

The gene calls are TRBV25-1 and TRBJ1-6; TRBD1 aligns across 9 bases. The CDR3 contains 17 residues. V dropped 4 bases and J dropped 6; count of bases not matched to a gene: 10. From germline, CDR1 is MGHDK and CDR2 SYGVNS. CDR3 DNA sequence: TGTGCCAGCAGTGTAGGATCCGGGACAGGGAGTAATTCACCCCTCCACTTT. It codes for CASSVGSGTGSNSPLHF.

V usage is TRBV30 and J usage is TRBJ2-2; 7 nucleotides align to TRBD2. Unmatched junction bases numbered 5, after V lost 2 bases and J lost 5 bases. This CDR3 spans 14 amino acids. Germline CDR1 reads GTSNPN; CDR2 reads SVGIG (reference sequence). CDR3: CAWSMWRETGELFF. For the CDR3, the DNA is TGTGCCTGGAGTATGTGGCGGGAGACCGGGGAGCTGTTTTTT.

This chain connects TRBV6-4 to TRBJ1-2; D is possibly TRBD1 (6 bases). The CDR3 length is 15 residues. Looked up from germline, CDR1 is MRHNA and CDR2 is SNTAGT. V lost 1 base to trimming and J lost 8 bases, with 17 bases between them. In nucleotides, the CDR3 is TGTGCCAGCAGTGACTTTGGGGGCGCGGAAGACGGCTACACCTTC. This translates into CASSDFGGAEDGYTF.

This clone was seen repeatedly, ten times or more. The J gene is TRBJ2-5, the V gene TRBV9, with D tentatively TRBD1 (6 bases). Germline V gene sequence: CDR1 SGDLS, CDR2 YYNGEE. The CDR3 runs to 14 residues. The V gene lost 4 bases and the J gene lost 7 bases, with 17 bases spanning the gap. This chain's CDR3 is CASSTRDIEGTQYF. Written as DNA, the CDR3 is TGTGCCAGCAGCACCCGGGACATCGAAGGGACCCAGTACTTC.

V and J are TRBV28 and TRBJ2-2; 7 bases line up with TRBD1. The V and J ends lost 5 bases and 5 bases, in that order; junction bases with no gene match: 2. The CDR3 runs 13 residues. The germline V gene encodes CDR1 MDHEN and CDR2 SYDVKM. CDR3 bases: TGTGCCAGCAGTCCAGGGGGTACCGGGGAGCTGTTTTTT. It yields the protein CASSPGGTGELFF.

Only a few counts were recorded for this clone. The genes are TRBV29-1 and TRBJ1-2; D is possibly TRBD1 (5 bases). V lost 2 bases and J 9 bases, leaving 19 bases between the germline ends. There are 14 residues in the CDR3. Germline V CDR1 and CDR2: SQVTM, ANQGSEA. CDR3: CSVELGQGGESYTF. CDR3 nucleotides: TGCAGCGTTGAATTGGGGCAGGGAGGAGAAAGCTACACCTTC. Variable domain in full (rest from reference TRBV29-1 and TRBJ1-2): SAVISQKPSRDICQRGTSLTIQCQVDSQVTMMFWYRQQPGQSLTLIATANQGSEATYESGFVIDKFPISRPNLTFSTLTVSNMSPEDSSIYLCSVELGQGGESYTFGSGTRLTVV.

The chain is built from TRBV7-3 and TRBJ2-3; 10 bases are shared with TRBD2. Germline loops: CDR1 SGHTA, CDR2 FQGTGA. This CDR3 contains 16 residues. Trimming cost V 2 bases and J 3 bases; bases outside gene matches: 5. The CDR3 bases are TGTGCCAGCAGCTTACGCGGACTAGCGGAAACAGATACGCAGTATTTT. It yields the protein CASSLRGLAETDTQYF. The whole variable domain, remainder taken from reference TRBV7-3 and TRBJ2-3, is GAGVSQTPSNKVTEKGKYVELRCDPISGHTALYWYRQSLGQGPEFLIYFQGTGAADDSGLPNDRFFAVRPEGSVSTLKIQRTERGDSAVYLCASSLRGLAETDTQYFGPGTRLTVL.

This chain connects TRBV6-4 to TRBJ1-2; 8 bases match TRBD1. The CDR3 runs 13 residues. Germline CDR1 MRHNA, CDR2 SNTAGT. Losses at the gene ends were 5 bases for V and 8 bases for J; bases not matched to a gene: 7. Here the CDR3 DNA reads TGTGCCAGCAGTCAAACAGGGGGTGAAGGCTACACCTTC. The encoded protein is CASSQTGGEGYTF.

The CDR3 DNA sequence: TGCGCCAGCAGCCAATCCAGCCTGCGGGGATTCTCCTACGAGCAGTACTTC. Its translation is CASSQSSLRGFSYEQYF. The chain joins TRBV4-1 to TRBJ2-7, with D possibly matching TRBD2 (6 bases). In germline, CDR1 is MGHRA, CDR2 YSYEKL. V shed 2 bases and J shed 0 bases, with 17 bases lying between them. This CDR3 is 17 amino acids long.

The chain is built from TRBV27 and TRBJ1-5, with a tentative D call TRBD1 (5 bases). Germline CDR1 reads MNHEY; CDR2 reads SMNVEV (reference sequence). The V end was cut by 10 bases, the J end by 3 bases, with 19 bases between. This CDR3 is 15 amino acids long. The CDR3 coding sequence is TGTGCCACCCCAATCTATGACAGACCCAATCAGCCCCAGCATTTT. Protein: CATPIYDRPNQPQHF.